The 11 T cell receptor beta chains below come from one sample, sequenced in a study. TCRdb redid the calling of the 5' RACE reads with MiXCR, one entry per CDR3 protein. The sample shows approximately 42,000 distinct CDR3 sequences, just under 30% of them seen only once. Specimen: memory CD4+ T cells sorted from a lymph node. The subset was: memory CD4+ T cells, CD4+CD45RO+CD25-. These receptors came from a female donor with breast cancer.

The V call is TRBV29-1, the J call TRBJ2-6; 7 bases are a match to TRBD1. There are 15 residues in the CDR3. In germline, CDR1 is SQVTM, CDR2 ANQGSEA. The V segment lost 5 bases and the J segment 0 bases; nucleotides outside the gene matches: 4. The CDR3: CSVQTGTSGANVLTF. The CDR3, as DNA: TGCAGCGTTCAGACAGGGACCTCTGGGGCCAACGTCCTGACTTTC.

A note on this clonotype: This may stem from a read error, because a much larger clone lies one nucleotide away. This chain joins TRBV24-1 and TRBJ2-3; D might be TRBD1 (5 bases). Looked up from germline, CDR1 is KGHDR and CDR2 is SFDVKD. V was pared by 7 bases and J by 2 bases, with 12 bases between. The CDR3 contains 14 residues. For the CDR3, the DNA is TGTGCCACCAGAATGACAGATAACACAGATACGCAGTATTTT. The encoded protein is CATRMTDNTDTQYF.

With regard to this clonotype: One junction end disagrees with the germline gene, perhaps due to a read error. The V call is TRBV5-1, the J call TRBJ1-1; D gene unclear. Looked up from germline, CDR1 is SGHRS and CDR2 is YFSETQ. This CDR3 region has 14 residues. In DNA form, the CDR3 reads TGCACCAGCAGCTTGTATTCTGCGAACACTGAAGCTTTCTTT. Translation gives CTSSLYSANTEAFF.

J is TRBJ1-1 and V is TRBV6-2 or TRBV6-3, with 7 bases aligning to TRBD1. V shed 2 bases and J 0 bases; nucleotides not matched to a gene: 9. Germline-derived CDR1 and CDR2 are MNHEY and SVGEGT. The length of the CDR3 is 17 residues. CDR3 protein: CASSYPAGTVMNTEAFF. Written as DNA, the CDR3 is TGTGCCAGCAGTTACCCCGCCGGGACAGTAATGAACACTGAAGCTTTCTTT.

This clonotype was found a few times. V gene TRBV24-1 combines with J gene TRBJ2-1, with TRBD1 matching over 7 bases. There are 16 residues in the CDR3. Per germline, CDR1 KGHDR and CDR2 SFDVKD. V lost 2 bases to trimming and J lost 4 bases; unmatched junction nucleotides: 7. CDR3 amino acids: CATSDSTGDLYNEQFF. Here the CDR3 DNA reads TGTGCCACCAGTGATTCCACAGGGGATCTATACAATGAGCAGTTCTTC.

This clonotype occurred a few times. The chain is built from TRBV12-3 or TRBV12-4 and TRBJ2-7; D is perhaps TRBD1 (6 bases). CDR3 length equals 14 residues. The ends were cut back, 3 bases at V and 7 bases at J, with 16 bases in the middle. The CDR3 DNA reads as TGTGCCAGCAGTTTTGAGACAGGCCTGGGGGAGCAGTACTTC. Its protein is CASSFETGLGEQYF.

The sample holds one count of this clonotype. This CDR3 is CATSRRQGGGYGYTF. In DNA, the CDR3 is TGTGCCACCAGCCGGAGACAGGGAGGAGGGTATGGCTACACCTTC. The chain uses TRBV15 and TRBJ1-2; 7 nucleotides align to TRBD1. J gave up 5 bases and V 5 bases, and 11 bases lay outside the gene matches. The CDR3 runs 15 residues. Germline CDR1 reads LNHNV; CDR2 reads YYDKDF (reference sequence).

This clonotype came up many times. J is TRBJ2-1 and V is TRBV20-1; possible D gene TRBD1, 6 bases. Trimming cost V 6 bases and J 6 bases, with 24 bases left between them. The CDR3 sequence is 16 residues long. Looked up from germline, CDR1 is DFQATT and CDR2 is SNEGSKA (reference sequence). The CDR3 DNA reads TGCAGTGCCCAGGCGGTGTCAGGGGAGTCTCGCAATGAGCAGTTCTTC. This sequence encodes CSAQAVSGESRNEQFF.

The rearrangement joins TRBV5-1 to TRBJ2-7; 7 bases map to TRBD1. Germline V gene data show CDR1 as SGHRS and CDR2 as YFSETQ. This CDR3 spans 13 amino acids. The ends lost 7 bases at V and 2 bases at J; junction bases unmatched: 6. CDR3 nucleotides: TGCGCCAGCTCAAGGGACAGTCCCTACGAGCAGTACTTC. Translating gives CASSRDSPYEQYF.

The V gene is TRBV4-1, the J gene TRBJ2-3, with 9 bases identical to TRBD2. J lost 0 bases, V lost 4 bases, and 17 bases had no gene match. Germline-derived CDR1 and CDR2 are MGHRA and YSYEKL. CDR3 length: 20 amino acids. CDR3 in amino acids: CASSLRVGLAMLTSTDTQYF. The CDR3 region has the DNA TGCGCCAGCAGCCTAAGAGTCGGACTAGCGATGCTTACTAGCACAGATACGCAGTATTTT.

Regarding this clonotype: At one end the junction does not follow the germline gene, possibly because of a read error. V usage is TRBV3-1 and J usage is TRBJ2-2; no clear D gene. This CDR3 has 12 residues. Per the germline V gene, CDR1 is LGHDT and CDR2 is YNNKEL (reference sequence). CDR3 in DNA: TGTGCCAGCAGCCTAAACAACGGGGAGCTGTTTTTT. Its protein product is CASSLNNGELFF. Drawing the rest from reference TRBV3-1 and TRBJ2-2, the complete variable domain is DTAVSQTPKYLVTQMGNDKSIKCEQNLGHDTMYWYKQDSKKFLKIMFSYNNKELIINETVPNRFSPKSPDKAHLNLHINSLELGDSAVYFCASSLNNGELFFGEGSRLTVL.